Reported below is one TCR beta chain. The sample belongs to a study of control samples from healthy donors and cancer patients. Unmatched junction bases numbered 5, after V lost 6 bases and J lost 2 bases. From germline, CDR1 is MNHEY and CDR2 SMNVEV (reference sequence). This CDR3 comprises 14 residues. Sequencing was performed with immunoSEQ multiplex PCR; in TCRdb, only in-frame clones are kept and a portion is missing. The data contain around 150,000 clones, about nine tenths of them singletons. The TCR was taken from a man aged 25 to 40 in good health. The sample taken for sequencing was blood. The chain recombines TRBV27 with TRBJ1-1; 8 bases fit TRBD1. The CDR3 loop reads CASRRQGRNTEAFF. CDR3 coding DNA: TGTGCCAGCAGACGACAGGGGAGAAACACTGAAGCTTTCTTT.